A single sample is the source of the 8 T cell receptor beta chains below, sequenced in a study of blood T cell repertoires in COVID-19. Data came from immunoSEQ multiplex PCR; TCRdb stores just in-frame clones and leaves some out. The sample consists of 200,000 to 250,000 clones, 84% of them appearing once. The sequenced sample consisted of PBMCs or T cells enriched from blood (not recorded which). These receptors all come from a man aged 60 to 69 who had recovered from COVID-19.

The J gene is TRBJ1-1, the V gene TRBV6-1; D is perhaps TRBD1 (5 bases). The CDR3 has 12 residues. Trimming shortened V by 0 bases and J by 11 bases, and 10 bases separated the two germline ends. CDR1 and CDR2 (germline): MNHNS, SASEGT. Here the CDR3 reads CASSEAEGVAFF. CDR3 nucleotide sequence: TGTGCCAGCAGTGAAGCGGAAGGGGTTGCTTTCTTT.

The chain couples TRBV19 to TRBJ1-6, with 8 positions matching TRBD1. The CDR3 length is 15 residues. Germline CDR1 LNHDA, CDR2 SQIVND (reference sequence). The V gene end was trimmed by 9 bases and the J gene end by 8 bases; junction bases not matched to a gene: 12. Written as DNA, the CDR3 is TGTGCCAGCCAGATCAGGGGGCCGTTGGATTCACCCCTCCACTTT. Amino acid sequence: CASQIRGPLDSPLHF.

The V call is TRBV6-1, the J call TRBJ2-5, with D possibly TRBD2 on 5 matching bases. The CDR3 is 15 amino acids. Germline V gene sequence: CDR1 MNHNS, CDR2 SASEGT. Trimming pared 2 bases from V and 2 bases from J, leaving 12 bases between. CDR3 amino acids: CASSEPGRMQETQYF. In nucleotides, the CDR3 is TGTGCCAGCAGTGAACCGGGAAGGATGCAAGAGACCCAGTACTTC.

The CDR3, as DNA: TGCGCCAGCAGCTTGGCCTCGGGACAGGGAAATTTTTATGGCTACACCTTC. Translated, it gives CASSLASGQGNFYGYTF. V is TRBV5-1 and J is TRBJ1-2; TRBD1 matches at 9 bases. The germline CDR1 and CDR2 sequences are SGHRS and YFSETQ. The CDR3 spans 17 residues. The V gene end was trimmed by 0 bases and the J gene end by 5 bases; junction bases not matched to a gene: 11.

The V gene is TRBV10-3, the J gene TRBJ2-7; 7 bases agree with TRBD1. CDR1 and CDR2 from the germline V gene are ENHRY and SYGVKD. The CDR3 runs to 15 residues. Trimming cost V 4 bases and J 2 bases; bases outside gene matches: 8. Written as DNA, the CDR3 is TGTGCCATCAGTGCGGGGCAGGGGGAAGCCTACGAGCAGTACTTC. Encoded protein: CAISAGQGEAYEQYF.

This sequence joins TRBV5-1 and TRBJ2-1, with 9 bases aligning to TRBD2. Germline assignment: CDR1 SGHRS and CDR2 YFSETQ. The CDR3 loop spans 15 amino acids. Trimming cost V 5 bases and J 6 bases; bases outside gene matches: 9. The CDR3 DNA follows: TGCGCCAGCAGTAGCGGCGGGGGGGGAACCAATGAGCAGTTCTTC. This translates into CASSSGGGGTNEQFF.

The chain employs TRBV11-2 and TRBJ1-1; TRBD1 matches 7 bases. V lost 5 bases to trimming and J lost 0 bases; unmatched junction nucleotides: 12. The CDR3 totals 17 residues. Looked up from germline, CDR1 is SGHAT and CDR2 is FQNNGV. The CDR3 DNA sequence: TGTGCCAGCAGCCCCCCGACAGGGTGGGACATGAACACTGAAGCTTTCTTT. Translating it yields CASSPPTGWDMNTEAFF.

The chain carries TRBV3-1 (or the pseudogene TRBV3-2) and TRBJ1-2; tentatively, D is TRBD1 (5 bases). V was pared by 4 bases and J by 8 bases, with 14 bases between. Germline V CDR1 and CDR2: LGHDT, YNNKEL (reference sequence). The CDR3 runs 13 residues. The DNA of the CDR3 is TGTGCCAGCAGCCCGACAGTGGCCGTGGGCTACACCTTC. Translated: CASSPTVAVGYTF.